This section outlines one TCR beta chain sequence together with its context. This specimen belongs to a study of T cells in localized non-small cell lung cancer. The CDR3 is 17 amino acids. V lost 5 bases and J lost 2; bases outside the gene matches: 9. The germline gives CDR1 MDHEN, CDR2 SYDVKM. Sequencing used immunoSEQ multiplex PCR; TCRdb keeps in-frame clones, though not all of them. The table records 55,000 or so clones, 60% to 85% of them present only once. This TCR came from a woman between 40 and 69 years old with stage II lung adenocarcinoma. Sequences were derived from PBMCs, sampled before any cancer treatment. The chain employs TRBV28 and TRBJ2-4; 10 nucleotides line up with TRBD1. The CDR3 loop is CASSPRGQGRTKNIQYF. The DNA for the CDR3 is TGTGCCAGCAGTCCGCGGGGACAGGGGAGGACCAAAAACATTCAGTACTTC.